This TCR beta chain comes out of a study of blood T cell repertoires in COVID-19 (dated by TCRdb to the early 2020s). General notes on the study: Samples covering the acute and convalescent phases of COVID-19 were provided by collaborators in the United States, Italy and Spain. A freely available public database, intended as a resource for researchers studying the immune response to SARS-CoV-2, is where the repertoires were released. The sample metadata nearly always contained a de-identified subject ID, COVID-19 status, age in years and sex. The material from the prospective study consisted of cDNA or gDNA derived from T cells, B-cell-depleted T cells, or PBMCs. Where HLA class I and class II types were available, the types were taken from metadata supplied by the sample provider, not from assay-based typing. The samples were drawn from two sources: the first 160 participants of the ongoing ImmuneRACE study, and 1,254 subjects contributed by 6 global collaborators. Subjects who had been exposed to COVID-19, were actively infected with it, or had recovered from it provided the deeply sampled blood TCRbeta repertoires that made up the dataset. The study at large found these results: Clinical and demographic metadata were provided uncurated, with the amount varying by source and participant.

Collaborating institutions collected whole blood in K2EDTA tubes following their own protocols. For TCRbeta analysis, collaborator samples were shipped as frozen whole blood, as isolated PBMCs, or as DNA extracted from either sample type. From the cysteine through the phenylalanine, the CDR3 covers 15 amino acids. The entry retains the CDR3 DNA only, 45 bases that are in frame from base 1. The germline V end is reduced by 8 bases and the J end by 6 bases; junction bases left unmatched: 12. The germline V gene specifies SGHDN as CDR1 and FVKESK as CDR2. Note on this clone: Its specific antigen is unknown. Per-nucleotide qualities are absent, and no much larger clonotype sits a single base away.

TCRbeta CDR3 regions were amplified from genomic DNA using the immunoSEQ Assay, a bias-controlled multiplex PCR. In the authors' own workflow: Within the assay, amplification of reference gene primers was used to estimate how many nucleated cells each sample contained. Sequence reads were collapsed and filtered to measure the absolute abundance of every unique TCRbeta CDR3 rearrangement. For each sample, productive Simpson clonality was calculated as the square root of Simpson's diversity index across productive rearrangements. In its TCRdb copy, this immuneACCESS table keeps in-frame sequences only and misses some clones. Where compared with another copy, unresolved V genes explain less than half of these, and the others have no known cause. V, J and clone size are those of that table, while D and trimming were read from the DNA. Within this sample are approximately 150,000 clones, with around 88% of them counted one time only. About 5% of the sample comes from the top ten.

Sequenced material: peripheral blood. The rearranged segments are TRBV14 and TRBJ1-2, and TRBD1 aligns with 10 junction nucleotides. The TCR was taken from a human donor in a cohort sampled during active COVID-19. The DNA sequence is as follows: TGTGCCAGCTCGAGGAGACAGGGGGCAATAGATGGCTACACCTTC. This sequence encodes CASSRRQGAIDGYTF.